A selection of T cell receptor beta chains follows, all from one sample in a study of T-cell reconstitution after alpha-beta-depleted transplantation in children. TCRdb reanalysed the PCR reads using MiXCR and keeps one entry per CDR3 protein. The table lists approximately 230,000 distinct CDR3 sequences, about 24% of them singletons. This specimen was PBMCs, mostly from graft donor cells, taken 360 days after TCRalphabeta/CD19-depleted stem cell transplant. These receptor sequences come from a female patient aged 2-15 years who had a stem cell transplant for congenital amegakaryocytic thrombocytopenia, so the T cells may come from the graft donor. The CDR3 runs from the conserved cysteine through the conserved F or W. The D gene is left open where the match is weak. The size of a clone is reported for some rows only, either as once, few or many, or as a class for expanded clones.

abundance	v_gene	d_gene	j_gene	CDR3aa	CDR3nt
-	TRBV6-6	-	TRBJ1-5	CASSYPSRQPQHF	TGTGCCAGCAGTTACCCCTCCCGTCAGCCCCAGCATTTT
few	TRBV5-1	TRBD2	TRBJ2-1	CASAPGRGNEQFF	TGCGCCAGCGCACCCGGGAGGGGCAATGAGCAGTTCTTC
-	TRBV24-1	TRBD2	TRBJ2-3	CATSDPSGGAVDTQYF	TGTGCCACCAGTGATCCTAGCGGGGGGGCTGTAGATACGCAGTATTTT
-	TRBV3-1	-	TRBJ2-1	CASSQDLVVHEQFF	TGTGCCAGCAGCCAAGATCTGGTAGTCCATGAGCAGTTCTTC
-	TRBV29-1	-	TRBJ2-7	CSVQQNSEQYF	TGCAGCGTTCAACAAAACAGCGAGCAGTACTTC
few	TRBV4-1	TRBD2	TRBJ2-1	CASSQEDLAGVNEQFF	TGCGCCAGCAGCCAAGAAGATCTAGCGGGAGTAAATGAGCAGTTCTTC
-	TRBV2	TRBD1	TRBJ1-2	CASIVGQSYGYTF	TGTGCCAGCATAGTGGGACAGTCATATGGCTACACCTTC
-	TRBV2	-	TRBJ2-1	CASSSRRGSDNEQFF	TGTGCCAGCAGCTCCCGGAGGGGGAGTGACAATGAGCAGTTCTTC
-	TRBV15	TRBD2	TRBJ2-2	CATSGAGAANTGELFF	TGTGCCACCAGCGGAGCGGGGGCCGCGAACACCGGGGAGCTGTTTTTT
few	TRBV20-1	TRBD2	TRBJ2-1	CSARLAGHYNEQFF	TGCAGTGCTCGACTAGCGGGGCATTACAATGAGCAGTTCTTC
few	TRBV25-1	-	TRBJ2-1	CASSEGLWTYNEQFF	TGTGCCAGCAGTGAAGGATTATGGACCTACAATGAGCAGTTCTTC
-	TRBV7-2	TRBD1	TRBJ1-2	CASSSGTVYGYTF	TGTGCCAGCAGCAGTGGGACAGTCTATGGCTACACCTTC
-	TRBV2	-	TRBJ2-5	CASSEGYSGKRETQYF	TGTGCCAGCAGTGAGGGATACAGCGGTAAGAGGGAGACCCAGTACTTC
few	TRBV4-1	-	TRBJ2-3	CASSRIRDPTGTDTQYF	TGCGCCAGCAGCCGGATCCGGGACCCCACTGGCACAGATACGCAGTATTTT
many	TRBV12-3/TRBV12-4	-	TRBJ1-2	CASSLHYGYTF	TGTGCCAGCAGTTTACACTATGGCTACACCTTC
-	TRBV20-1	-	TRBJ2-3	CSARAGASTDTQYF	TGCAGTGCTAGAGCGGGTGCTAGCACAGATACGCAGTATTTT
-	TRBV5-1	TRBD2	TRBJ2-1	CASSLPSGRGNEQFF	TGCGCCAGCAGCTTACCCAGCGGGAGAGGGAATGAGCAGTTCTTC
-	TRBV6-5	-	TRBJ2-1	CASSPPSLEQFF	TGTGCCAGCTCCCCGCCCAGCCTTGAGCAGTTCTTC
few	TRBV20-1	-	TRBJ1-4	CSAPKTGLGEKLFF	TGCAGTGCCCCCAAGACAGGCCTGGGTGAAAAACTGTTTTTT
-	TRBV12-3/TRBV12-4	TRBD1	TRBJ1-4	CASSLTGGYDEKLFF	TGTGCCAGCAGTTTGACAGGGGGCTATGATGAAAAACTGTTTTTT
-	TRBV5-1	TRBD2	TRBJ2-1	CASTGQRLAGGRNEQFF	TGCGCCAGCACAGGACAGCGTCTAGCGGGGGGGCGTAATGAGCAGTTCTTC
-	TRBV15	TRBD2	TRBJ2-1	CATSRQSPRSGSFDNEQFF	TGTGCCACCAGCAGACAAAGCCCTCGCAGCGGGAGTTTTGACAATGAGCAGTTCTTC
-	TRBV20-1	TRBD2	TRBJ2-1	CSAYSGDSSYNEQFF	TGCAGTGCTTATAGCGGGGATAGCTCCTACAATGAGCAGTTCTTC
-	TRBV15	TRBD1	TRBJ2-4	CATSRKQGTLAKNIQYF	TGTGCCACCAGCAGAAAACAGGGGACCCTCGCCAAAAACATTCAGTACTTC
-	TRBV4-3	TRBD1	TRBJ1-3	CASSQGGTVPRNTIYF	TGCGCCAGCAGCCAAGGCGGGACAGTTCCCAGAAACACCATATATTTT
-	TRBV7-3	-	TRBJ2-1	CASSLLYGPYNEQFF	TGTGCCAGCAGCTTATTATACGGTCCCTACAATGAGCAGTTCTTC
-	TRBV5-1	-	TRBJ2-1	CASSQSAFSYNEQFF	TGCGCCAGCAGTCAAAGCGCCTTCTCCTACAATGAGCAGTTCTTC
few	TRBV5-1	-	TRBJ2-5	CASSALLAEQETQYF	TGCGCCAGCAGTGCCCTACTGGCGGAACAAGAGACCCAGTACTTC
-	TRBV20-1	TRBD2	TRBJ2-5	CSARDSGMMRETQYF	TGCAGTGCTAGAGATAGCGGGATGATGAGAGAGACCCAGTACTTC
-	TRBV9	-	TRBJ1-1	CASSPYSVLRDNTEAFF	TGTGCCAGCAGCCCTTACTCGGTCTTGCGGGACAACACTGAAGCTTTCTTT
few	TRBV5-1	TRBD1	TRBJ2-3	CASSLGQGEADTQYF	TGCGCCAGCAGCTTGGGACAGGGGGAGGCAGATACGCAGTATTTT
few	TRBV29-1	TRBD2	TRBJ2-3	CSVTYSTSQITQYF	TGCAGCGTTACCTACTCGACTAGCCAGATTACGCAGTATTTT
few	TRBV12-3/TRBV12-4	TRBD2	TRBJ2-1	CASRTSGGVYNEQFF	TGTGCCAGCAGGACTAGCGGGGGAGTGTACAATGAGCAGTTCTTC
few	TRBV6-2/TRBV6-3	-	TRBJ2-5	CASSSGRGRTQYF	TGTGCCAGCAGTTCCGGCAGGGGCAGGACCCAGTACTTC
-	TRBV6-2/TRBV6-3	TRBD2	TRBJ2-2	CASRESGSGTGELFF	TGTGCCAGCAGAGAAAGCGGGAGCGGCACCGGGGAGCTGTTTTTT
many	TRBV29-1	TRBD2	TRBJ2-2	CSVRGGSIGTGELFF	TGCAGCGTTCGGGGCGGGAGTATCGGCACCGGGGAGCTGTTTTTT
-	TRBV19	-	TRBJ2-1	CASSIISGADEQFF	TGTGCCAGTAGTATCATATCAGGGGCTGATGAGCAGTTCTTC
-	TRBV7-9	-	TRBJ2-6	CASSFFDPRSGANVLTF	TGTGCCAGCAGCTTTTTTGACCCTAGGTCCGGGGCCAACGTCCTGACTTTC
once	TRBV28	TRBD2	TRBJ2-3	CASCSGRRIDTQYF	TGTGCCAGTTGTAGCGGGAGGCGGATAGATACGCAGTATTTT
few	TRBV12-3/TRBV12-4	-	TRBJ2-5	CASSPYAGQQETQYF	TGTGCCAGCAGTCCTTATGCGGGGCAACAAGAGACCCAGTACTTC
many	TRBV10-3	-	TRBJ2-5	CAISEGVYGSSKETQYF	TGTGCCATCAGTGAGGGGGTTTATGGGAGCTCTAAGGAGACCCAGTACTTC
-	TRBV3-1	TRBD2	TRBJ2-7	CASSSGTTLYEQYF	TGTGCCAGCAGCTCAGGGACTACCTTATACGAGCAGTACTTC
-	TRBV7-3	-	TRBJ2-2	CASSTLMPHVEAGELFF	TGTGCCAGCAGCACCCTTATGCCCCACGTTGAGGCCGGGGAGCTGTTTTTT
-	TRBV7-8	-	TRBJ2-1	CASSLALGYNEQFF	TGTGCCAGCAGCTTAGCTTTGGGCTACAATGAGCAGTTCTTC
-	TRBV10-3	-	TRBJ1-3	CAISAGSGNTIYF	TGTGCCATCAGCGCGGGCTCTGGAAACACCATATATTTT
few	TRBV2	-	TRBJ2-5	CASSFPEETQYF	TGTGCCAGCAGTTTCCCAGAAGAGACCCAGTACTTC
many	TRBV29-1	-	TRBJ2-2	CSVEVQRGTGELFF	TGCAGCGTTGAAGTCCAAAGAGGCACCGGGGAGCTGTTTTTT
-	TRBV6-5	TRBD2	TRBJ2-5	CASSYALAGGRGTQYF	TGTGCCAGCAGTTACGCGCTAGCGGGAGGGCGGGGGACCCAGTACTTC
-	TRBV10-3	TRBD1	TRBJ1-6	CATQGIHNSPLHF	TGTGCCACACAGGGGATCCATAATTCACCCCTCCACTTT
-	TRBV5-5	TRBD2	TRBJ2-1	CASSLMTSGGNEQFF	TGTGCCAGCAGCTTGATGACTAGCGGGGGGAATGAGCAGTTCTTC
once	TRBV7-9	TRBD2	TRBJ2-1	CASRSSGDYNEQFF	TGTGCCAGCAGGTCCAGCGGGGATTACAATGAGCAGTTCTTC
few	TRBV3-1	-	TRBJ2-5	CASSHSSDQETQYF	TGTGCCAGCAGCCATTCTAGCGACCAAGAGACCCAGTACTTC
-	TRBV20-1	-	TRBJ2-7	CSATRFVSSYEQYF	TGCAGTGCCACCCGGTTCGTGTCTTCCTACGAGCAGTACTTC
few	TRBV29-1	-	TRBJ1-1	CSVVPGKNTEAFF	TGCAGCGTTGTCCCTGGTAAGAACACTGAAGCTTTCTTT
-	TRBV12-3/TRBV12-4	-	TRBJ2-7	CASNHRENSYEQYF	TGTGCCAGCAATCACAGGGAGAACTCCTACGAGCAGTACTTC